The 17 T cell receptor beta chains listed next were all sequenced from one sample in a study of cytomegalovirus exposure and HLA in healthy donors. The PCR used 60 Vbeta and 13 Jbeta primers. Profiling relied on immunoSEQ multiplex PCR, and the TCRdb table lists in-frame clones only, not all of them. The table includes about 130,000 clones, about 74% detected once. Material: PBMCs. These receptors were obtained from a male donor in good health and CMV-seronegative.

V usage is TRBV4-1 and J usage is TRBJ1-5, with no clear D. The CDR3 loop spans 13 amino acids. V was trimmed by 2 bases and J by 6 bases, leaving 8 bases between them. Per the germline V gene, CDR1 is MGHRA and CDR2 is YSYEKL. CDR3 amino acids: CASSQLGSQPQHF. DNA for the CDR3: TGCGCCAGCAGCCAACTAGGGAGTCAGCCCCAGCATTTT.

The chain recombines TRBV27 with TRBJ1-5; TRBD1 aligns across 11 bases. Germline CDR1 reads MNHEY; CDR2 reads SMNVEV (reference sequence). The CDR3 loop spans 17 amino acids. With V trimmed by 4 bases and J by 0 bases, 5 bases remained unmatched. The chain's CDR3 is CASSSGTGGGSNQPQHF. CDR3 sequence (DNA): TGTGCCAGCAGTTCCGGGACAGGGGGTGGTAGCAATCAGCCCCAGCATTTT.

The chain employs TRBV7-9 and TRBJ2-7; no clear D. The length of the CDR3 is 12 residues. V lost 1 base and J lost 7, with 8 bases in between. Per the germline V gene, CDR1 is SEHNR and CDR2 is FQNEAQ (reference sequence). The CDR3 nucleotides read TGTGCCAGCAGCTTAGGGTCTCAGGAGCAGTACTTC. Its translation is CASSLGSQEQYF.

This clone has only one observation. The chain links TRBV19 to TRBJ2-5; TRBD1 agrees at 9 bases. V gave up 5 bases and J gave up 3 bases; unmatched junction bases: 4. This CDR3 region has 14 residues. CDR1 and CDR2 (germline): LNHDA, SQIVND (reference sequence). CDR3 region: CASSSRTGEETQYF. The CDR3 nucleotides are TGTGCCAGTAGTTCTCGGACAGGGGAAGAGACCCAGTACTTC. Supplemented by reference TRBV19 and TRBJ2-5, the full variable domain reads DGGITQSPKYLFRKEGQNVTLSCEQNLNHDAMYWYRQDPGQGLRLIYYSQIVNDFQKGDIAEGYSVSREKKESFPLTVTSAQKNPTAFYLCASSSRTGEETQYFGPGTRLLVL.

This clone was seen a handful of times. The V gene is TRBV19, the J gene TRBJ1-2, with 7 bases lining up with TRBD1. Germline V lookup: CDR1 LNHDA, CDR2 SQIVND (reference sequence). The V segment lost 6 bases and the J segment 3 bases; nucleotides outside the gene matches: 4. The CDR3 is 13 residues long. CDR3 bases: TGTGCCAGTAGGCGGGACAGACACTATGGCTACACCTTC. Its translation is CASRRDRHYGYTF. Using reference TRBV19 and TRBJ1-2 for the parts outside the CDR3, the full variable domain is DGGITQSPKYLFRKEGQNVTLSCEQNLNHDAMYWYRQDPGQGLRLIYYSQIVNDFQKGDIAEGYSVSREKKESFPLTVTSAQKNPTAFYLCASRRDRHYGYTFGSGTRLTVV.

V is TRBV14 and J is TRBJ2-1, with 7 bases aligning to TRBD1. This CDR3 is built from 14 residues. V shed 4 bases and J 4 bases; nucleotides not matched to a gene: 4. CDR1 is SGHDN, CDR2 FVKESK, per germline. CDR3 bases: TGTGCCAGCAGCCCGACAGGGCGGTACAATGAGCAGTTCTTC. Translated, it gives CASSPTGRYNEQFF. The whole variable domain, filled in from reference TRBV14 and TRBJ2-1, reads EAGVTQFPSHSVIEKGQTVTLRCDPISGHDNLYWYRRVMGKEIKFLLHFVKESKQDESGMPNNRFLAERTGGTYSTLKVQPAELEDSGVYFCASSPTGRYNEQFFGPGTRLTVL.

The rearrangement joins TRBV4-3 to TRBJ1-2; a possible D gene is TRBD1 (6 bases). The germline V gene encodes CDR1 LGHNA and CDR2 YSLEER. The V end lost 2 bases, the J end lost 8 bases, and 12 bases lay between the germline ends. This CDR3 comprises 13 residues. DNA of the CDR3: TGCGCCAGCAGCCAATCGGGGGGGCTGGGCTACACCTTC. It specifies CASSQSGGLGYTF.

The rearrangement links TRBV30 to TRBJ2-7; possible D gene TRBD2, 5 bases. The CDR3 length is 14 residues. CDR1 is GTSNPN, CDR2 SVGIG, per germline (reference sequence). Trimming pared 2 bases from V and 6 bases from J, leaving 17 bases between. CDR3 DNA: TGTGCCTGGAGTCTGGGAGCAAACCGACTCGAGCAGTACTTC. This sequence encodes CAWSLGANRLEQYF.

A word on this clone: Other DNA sequences in the same sample also yield this CDR3. The rearrangement joins TRBV28 to TRBJ1-5; D is ambiguous. V was cut by 1 base and J by 4 bases, with 5 bases left in between. From germline, CDR1 is MDHEN and CDR2 SYDVKM. CDR3 length: 13 amino acids. The CDR3 loop reads CASSLSGNQPQHF. CDR3 in DNA: TGTGCCAGCAGTTTATCGGGTAATCAGCCCCAGCATTTT.

This rearrangement joins TRBV11-2 to TRBJ1-1; D remains unclear. The CDR3 sequence is 15 residues long. Germline V gene sequence: CDR1 SGHAT, CDR2 FQNNGV. Trimming removed 5 bases from V and 4 bases from J, with 17 bases in between. CDR3 in amino acids: CASSRGAPMSTEAFF. CDR3 sequence (DNA): TGTGCCAGCAGCCGGGGAGCCCCCATGAGCACTGAAGCTTTCTTT.

The chain combines TRBV10-3 with TRBJ2-7; TRBD1 might be the D (5 bases). The CDR3 is made up of 14 amino acids. Trimming left V 8 bases short and J 0 bases short, with 14 bases between. Germline CDR1 reads ENHRY; CDR2 reads SYGVKD. Here the CDR3 reads CAIQRSDSSYEQYF. As DNA, the CDR3 is TGTGCCATCCAAAGGAGCGACAGCTCCTACGAGCAGTACTTC.

The chain recombines TRBV7-3 with TRBJ1-2, with 9 bases fitting TRBD1. After removal of 5 bases from V and 2 bases from J, the junction contained 9 bases not matched to a gene. Per germline, CDR1 SGHTA and CDR2 FQGTGA. There are 16 residues in the CDR3. The CDR3 DNA reads as TGTGCCAGCAGCCAACATACAGGGGGCGGCAACTATGGCTACACCTTC. As protein: CASSQHTGGGNYGYTF. The whole variable domain, filled in from reference TRBV7-3 and TRBJ1-2, reads GAGVSQTPSNKVTEKGKYVELRCDPISGHTALYWYRQSLGQGPEFLIYFQGTGAADDSGLPNDRFFAVRPEGSVSTLKIQRTERGDSAVYLCASSQHTGGGNYGYTFGSGTRLTVV.

This chain connects TRBV19 to TRBJ1-4; D uncertain. V lost 4 bases and J lost 5, with 14 bases in between. The CDR3 has 15 amino acids. Germline lookup yields CDR1 LNHDA and CDR2 SQIVND (reference sequence). The CDR3 sequence is CASSTGRRLNEKLFF. The CDR3 DNA follows: TGTGCCAGTAGTACCGGACGGAGGCTGAATGAAAAACTGTTTTTT.

This chain connects TRBV28 to TRBJ2-5; weak D call: TRBD1 (6 bases). Germline V lookup: CDR1 MDHEN, CDR2 SYDVKM. V gave up 6 bases and J gave up 4 bases, with 15 bases separating them. This CDR3 region has 14 residues. In DNA, the CDR3 is TGTGCCAGCAGGGAAGGGGGAACAGGAGAGACCCAGTACTTC. Encoded protein: CASREGGTGETQYF.

The V gene is TRBV6-1, the J gene TRBJ2-7, with 7 bases identical to TRBD1. V lost 3 bases and J lost 4; bases outside the gene matches: 15. The CDR3 covers 17 residues. Per the germline V gene, CDR1 is MNHNS and CDR2 is SASEGT. This chain's CDR3 is CASSDPRGTLPPYEQYF. The CDR3 DNA follows: TGTGCCAGCAGTGACCCCAGGGGGACACTTCCTCCATACGAGCAGTACTTC.

The V call is TRBV28, the J call TRBJ2-5; TRBD2 matches 12 bases. The CDR3 is 15 residues long. Germline CDR1 is MDHEN and CDR2 is SYDVKM. Trimming removed 3 bases from V and 2 bases from J; junction bases left unmatched: 1. The CDR3 nucleotides are TGTGCCAGCAGTTTTCTAGCGGGAGGGCAAGAGACCCAGTACTTC. Protein product: CASSFLAGGQETQYF.

This chain uses TRBV27 with TRBJ2-5; D may be TRBD1 (6 bases). The V gene's germline CDR1 is MNHEY and CDR2 SMNVEV (reference sequence). V dropped 2 bases and J dropped 11 bases, with 15 bases sitting between them. The CDR3 contains 13 residues. Written as DNA, the CDR3 is TGTGCCAGCAGTTTACGCAGGGGTCAGGAGCAGTACTTC. This gives the protein CASSLRRGQEQYF.